The clone carrying this T cell receptor beta chain showed up just once. Its antigen is as yet unknown. For TCRbeta, the library was prepared with unique molecular identifiers. TCRdb passed the PCR reads through MiXCR, listing each CDR3 protein once. This sample has a few hundred thousand distinct CDR3 sequences, with roughly 13% found just once. This entry is derived from a study of T-cell reconstitution after alpha-beta-depleted transplantation in children. Findings of the study overall: At the one-year point after transplant, T-cell counts and TCRbeta diversity were found to come mostly from T cells that had been newly produced. Expanded graft clones numbering several hundred reportedly gave rise to alpha-beta T cells about two months after transplant.

The CDR3 totals 14 residues. Between the trimmed V and J ends, which lost 2 bases and 4 bases, there was a span of 11 bases. Germline V gene data show CDR1 as MNHEY and CDR2 as SVGAGI. The clonotype comes from a male patient between 5 and 17 years old who had a stem cell transplant for acute myeloid leukemia, so the T cells may come from the graft donor. This rearrangement joins TRBV6-5 to TRBJ1-2, with D unclear. The specimen comprised PBMCs, mostly from graft donor cells, sampled 360 days after TCRalphabeta/CD19-depleted stem cell transplant. CDR3 nucleotides: TGTGCCAGCAGTTACGGTCTGGGGATCTATGGCTACACCTTC. It yields the protein CASSYGLGIYGYTF.